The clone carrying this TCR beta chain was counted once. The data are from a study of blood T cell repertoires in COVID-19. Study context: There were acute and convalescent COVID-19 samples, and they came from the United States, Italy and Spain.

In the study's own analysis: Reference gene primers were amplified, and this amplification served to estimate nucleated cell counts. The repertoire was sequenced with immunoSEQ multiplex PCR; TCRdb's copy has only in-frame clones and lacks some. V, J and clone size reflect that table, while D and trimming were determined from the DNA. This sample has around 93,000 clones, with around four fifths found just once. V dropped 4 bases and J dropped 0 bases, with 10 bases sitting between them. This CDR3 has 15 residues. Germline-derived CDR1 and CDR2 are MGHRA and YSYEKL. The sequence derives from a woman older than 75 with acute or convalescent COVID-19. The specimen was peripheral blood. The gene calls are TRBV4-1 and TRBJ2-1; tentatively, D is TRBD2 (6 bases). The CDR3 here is CASSPGLSSYNEQFF. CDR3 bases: TGCGCCAGCAGCCCGGGACTGAGCTCCTACAATGAGCAGTTCTTC.